The sequence of this T cell receptor beta chain was determined in a study of T cell responses to AZD1222 COVID-19 vaccine. Study results and limitations: Seropositive status at baseline applied to only five or six AZD1222 recipients. Reportedly, close to half of spike-specific TCRs are directed against unmutated variant regions. Spike-specific TCRs gained breadth and depth after people received two AZD1222 doses. A mostly white British donor set with more females was recruited, and clonal diversity was possibly underestimated.

Generated by immunoSEQ multiplex PCR, the TCRdb table keeps only in-frame clones and is missing some. Of roughly 150,000 clones listed, approximately 90% are singletons. Per germline, CDR1 MGHRA and CDR2 YSYEKL. The CDR3 loop spans 14 amino acids. Trimming removed 4 bases at V and 5 bases at J, with 11 bases between. Remarks on this clone: Its specificity is unknown.

The clonotype originates from an adult in good health. This chain joins TRBV4-1 and TRBJ2-2, with D perhaps matching TRBD1 or TRBD2 (5 bases each). The sequencing used peripheral blood, collected on day 0 of AZD1222 vaccination. The CDR3 DNA sequence: TGCGCCAGCAGCCCGACTACAGGAACCGGGGAGCTGTTTTTT. Protein sequence: CASSPTTGTGELFF.